The 19 T cell receptor beta chains below were found in one sample sequenced in a study of T cells in Graves' hyperthyroidism and ophthalmopathy. The source material, RNA transcripts, was used to amplify TCR beta CDR3 regions. The primer set for the first-round RT-PCR of the TCR CDR3 was HTBI. One entry per CDR3 protein results from TCRdb running MiXCR on the multiplex PCR reads. Here the sample spans under 65,000 distinct CDR3 sequences, roughly half being singletons. Material for sequencing was blood. The receptors were sampled from a woman aged 55-75 years with Graves' ophthalmopathy.

CDR3 nucleotides: TGTGCCAGCCAGGGGGACAGGGATGAGCAGTTCTTC. Amino acids: CASQGDRDEQFF. The V and J genes are TRBV28 and TRBJ2-1, with 9 bases that match TRBD1. The V and J ends lost 8 bases and 8 bases, in that order; junction bases with no gene match: 4. This CDR3 region has 12 residues. The germline V gene has CDR1 MDHEN and CDR2 SYDVKM. The entire variable domain, with the rest obtained from reference TRBV28 and TRBJ2-1, is as follows: DVKVTQSSRYLVKRTGEKVFLECVQDMDHENMFWYRQDPGLGLRLIYFSYDVKMKEKGDIPEGYSVSREKKERFSLILESASTNQTSMYLCASQGDRDEQFFGPGTRLTVL.

As for this clonotype: A much larger clone is a single base away; this may be a read error. The chain is built from TRBV27 and TRBJ2-6, with 10 bases lining up with TRBD1. Germline values: CDR1 MNHEY, CDR2 SMNVEV (reference sequence). The trim removed 6 bases at V and 4 bases at J, leaving 9 bases unmatched. The CDR3 totals 17 residues. CDR3 protein: CASSSGTGVKGANVLTF. The CDR3, as DNA: TGTGCCAGCAGCTCCGGGACAGGGGTTAAGGGGGCCAACGTCCTGACTTTC. Complete variable domain (other parts from reference TRBV27 and TRBJ2-6): EAQVTQNPRYLITVTGKKLTVTCSQNMNHEYMSWYRQDPGLGLRQIYYSMNVEVTDKGDVPEGYKVSRKEKRNFPLILESPSPNQTSLYFCASSSGTGVKGANVLTFGAGSRLTVL.

Of note for this clonotype: A junction boundary mismatches the germline segment, possibly from a read error. The genes are TRBV19 and TRBJ1-1; TRBD1 matches at 7 bases. The CDR3 totals 13 residues. CDR1 and CDR2 (germline): LNHDA, SQIVND (reference sequence). The CDR3 spells CTSTDSRTGVSFF. The CDR3 DNA follows: TGTACCAGTACCGACTCCAGGACAGGCGTGTCTTTTTTT.

This chain joins TRBV2 and TRBJ2-1; possible D gene TRBD1, 6 bases. The CDR3 has 13 amino acids. The V end was cut by 6 bases, the J end by 3 bases, with 9 bases between. Germline CDR1 is SNHLY and CDR2 is FYNNEI. This CDR3 reads CASRHRVYNEQFF. The CDR3 DNA reads TGTGCCAGCAGGCACAGGGTCTACAATGAGCAGTTCTTC.

CDR3 sequence reads: CASSPQTGGYEQYF. The CDR3 DNA is TGTGCCAGCAGCCCCCAGACAGGGGGTTACGAGCAGTACTTC. This chain connects TRBV7-2 to TRBJ2-7, with 9 positions matching TRBD1. After removal of 5 bases from V and 4 bases from J, the junction contained 6 bases not matched to a gene. CDR1 SGHTA and CDR2 FQGNSA come from the germline V gene. This CDR3 is built from 14 residues.

V and J are TRBV19 and TRBJ2-7, with a possible D match to TRBD2 (5 bases). CDR3 length: 15 residues. The ends were cut back, 3 bases at V and 2 bases at J, with 14 bases in the middle. Germline assignment: CDR1 LNHDA and CDR2 SQIVND (reference sequence). The chain's CDR3 is CASSMDEGTPYEQYF. The CDR3 nucleotides read TGTGCCAGTAGTATGGACGAGGGTACCCCCTACGAGCAGTACTTC.

The CDR3 DNA reads TGTGCCAGCAGTGACACAGGGGACACCGGGGAGCTGTTTTTT. Protein sequence: CASSDTGDTGELFF. This chain joins TRBV6-4 and TRBJ2-2, with 7 bases that match TRBD1. The V gene's germline CDR1 is MRHNA and CDR2 SNTAGT. The CDR3 is 14 residues long. Germline trimming cut 2 bases from V and 3 bases from J; bases unmatched to any gene: 0.

This clonotype was recorded at least ten times. The chain combines TRBV9 with TRBJ2-2; 8 nucleotides match TRBD2. Germline CDR1 is SGDLS and CDR2 is YYNGEE. CDR3 length: 16 amino acids. With V trimmed by 4 bases and J by 3 bases, 8 bases remained unmatched. The CDR3 sequence: CASSPRGSGDTGELFF. CDR3 nucleotides: TGTGCCAGCAGCCCCCGGGGTAGCGGGGACACCGGGGAGCTGTTTTTT.

This clonotype was found once. The J gene is TRBJ1-3, the V gene TRBV10-2; 8 bases line up with TRBD1. The CDR3 is 15 residues long. The J segment lost 3 bases and the V segment lost 2 bases, leaving 3 bases of the junction unmatched. The germline gives CDR1 WSHSY, CDR2 SAAADI. The CDR3 DNA reads TGCGCCAGCAGTGAGAACAGGGGGTTTGGAAACACCATATATTTT. Amino acids: CASSENRGFGNTIYF.

A single count supports this clonotype. With a much larger clone just one base away, this may be a read error. The chain employs TRBV30 and TRBJ1-3; D ambiguous. V lost 6 bases, J lost 8 bases, and 17 bases lay in between. CDR3 length: 13 residues. Germline V gene sequence: CDR1 GTSNPN, CDR2 SVGIG (reference sequence). The CDR3 spells CACIWESGYTIYF. DNA for the CDR3: TGTGCCTGTATCTGGGAGAGCGGATACACCATATATTTT.

This clonotype showed up many times. The CDR3 nucleotides read TGTGCCAGCACCAAGGGCCCCATGAACACTGAAGCTTTCTTT. The encoded protein is CASTKGPMNTEAFF. This rearrangement joins TRBV6-6 to TRBJ1-1; D call uncertain. The germline V and J ends were trimmed by 7 bases and 0 bases, with 12 bases remaining between them. The CDR3 extends over 14 amino acids. Looked up from germline, CDR1 is MNHNY and CDR2 is SVGAGI (reference sequence).

This clonotype was counted between two and nine times. A much larger clone lies a single base off, so this may be a read error. This chain links TRBV6-6 with TRBJ2-1; D possibly corresponds to TRBD2 (5 bases). The CDR3 extends over 15 amino acids. The germline V gene has CDR1 MNHNY and CDR2 SVGAGI (reference sequence). CDR3 sequence (DNA): TGTGCCGGCAGTGAAGGAGGCAGGTCTGGCTATGAGCAGTTCTTC. It codes for CAGSEGGRSGYEQFF.

This clonotype was counted at least ten times. The V and J genes are TRBV19 and TRBJ2-2; no clear D gene. The V end was cut by 1 base, the J end by 1 base, with 10 bases between. The germline V gene encodes CDR1 LNHDA and CDR2 SQIVND (reference sequence). This CDR3 is 16 amino acids long. The CDR3 DNA sequence: TGTGCCAGTAGTATAGGATCGAACGGGAACACCGGGGAGCTGTTTTTT. This encodes CASSIGSNGNTGELFF.

A note on this clonotype: Given a much more abundant clone one base away, this may be a read error. The rearrangement uses TRBV27 and TRBJ2-7; D is uncertain. The CDR3 is made up of 13 amino acids. The V gene's germline CDR1 is MNHEY and CDR2 SMNVEV (reference sequence). DNA of the CDR3: TGTGCCAGCAGTTTATCGGGTCAACGCGAGCAGCACTTC. Amino acids: CASSLSGQREQHF.

The chain is built from TRBV20-1 and TRBJ2-7, with TRBD2 as a possible D gene (7 bases). Looked up from germline, CDR1 is DFQATT and CDR2 is SNEGSKA (reference sequence). The CDR3 spans 12 residues. Trimming pared 7 bases from V and 5 bases from J, leaving 15 bases between. Written as DNA, the CDR3 is TGCAGTGTAAGGGGGGGGAGGAACGAGCAGTACGTC. Amino acids: CSVRGGRNEQYV.

By sample fraction, this clonotype is medium-sized. The chain is built from TRBV2 and TRBJ1-2; perhaps TRBD1 as D (5 bases). V was pared by 4 bases and J by 6 bases, with 21 bases between. In germline, CDR1 is SNHLY, CDR2 FYNNEI. The CDR3 has 16 residues. The CDR3 here is CASSGRGGSGGDGYTF. Here the CDR3 DNA reads TGTGCCAGCAGTGGAAGGGGAGGGTCCGGTGGCGATGGCTACACCTTC.

The chain links TRBV5-4 to TRBJ1-1, with unresolved D. V lost 4 bases to trimming and J lost 7 bases, with 17 bases between them. Germline values: CDR1 SGHNT, CDR2 YYREEE (reference sequence). The CDR3 loop spans 14 amino acids. CDR3 loop: CASSANRGRNEAFF. In DNA form, the CDR3 reads TGTGCCAGCAGCGCCAACAGAGGGCGTAATGAAGCTTTCTTT.

The chain is built from TRBV6-2 or TRBV6-3 and TRBJ2-5, with TRBD1 matching over 7 bases. Germline V gene lookup returns CDR1 MNHEY and CDR2 SVGEGT. There are 11 residues in the CDR3. The V segment lost 10 bases and the J segment 11 bases; nucleotides outside the gene matches: 10. CDR3 nucleotides: TGTGCCACCACTGACAGGGAGAATCAGTACTTC. It translates to CATTDRENQYF.

This clonotype was recorded at least ten times. This chain links TRBV10-2 with TRBJ1-1; D gene ambiguous. V dropped 4 bases and J dropped 8 bases, with 11 bases sitting between them. Germline V CDR1 and CDR2: WSHSY, SAAADI. The CDR3 length is 12 residues. CDR3 bases: TGCGCCAGCAGTGTCGGATTTAAAGAAGCTTTCTTT. It yields the protein CASSVGFKEAFF.